This TCR beta chain was sequenced in a study of T cell repertoires in cytomegalovirus infection. About the study: Matching HLA type and CMV infection were both indicated by public TCR beta signatures.

This clonotype was detected a few times. Antigen unknown. The study's findings and limits: Summed public TCR beta family frequency identified CMV carriers bearing the relevant HLA.

CDR3 length equals 15 residues. V lost 1 base and J 0 bases, leaving 9 bases between the germline ends. CDR1 is MGHRA and CDR2 is YSYEKL in the germline V gene. Using its own MiXCR run on the reads, TCRdb lists one record per CDR3 protein. In the table there are approximately 180,000 distinct CDR3 sequences, approximately 18% of which are singletons. Input material: CD8+ T cells from PBMCs. This chain connects TRBV4-1 to TRBJ1-1; D is unresolved. This sequence originates from a human donor in good health (CMV status not recorded). Some clones in this sample may be carry-over from other donors' samples. CDR3 nucleotide sequence: TGCGCCAGCAGCCAAGTATCAGGACTGAACACTGAAGCTTTCTTT. Encoded protein: CASSQVSGLNTEAFF.